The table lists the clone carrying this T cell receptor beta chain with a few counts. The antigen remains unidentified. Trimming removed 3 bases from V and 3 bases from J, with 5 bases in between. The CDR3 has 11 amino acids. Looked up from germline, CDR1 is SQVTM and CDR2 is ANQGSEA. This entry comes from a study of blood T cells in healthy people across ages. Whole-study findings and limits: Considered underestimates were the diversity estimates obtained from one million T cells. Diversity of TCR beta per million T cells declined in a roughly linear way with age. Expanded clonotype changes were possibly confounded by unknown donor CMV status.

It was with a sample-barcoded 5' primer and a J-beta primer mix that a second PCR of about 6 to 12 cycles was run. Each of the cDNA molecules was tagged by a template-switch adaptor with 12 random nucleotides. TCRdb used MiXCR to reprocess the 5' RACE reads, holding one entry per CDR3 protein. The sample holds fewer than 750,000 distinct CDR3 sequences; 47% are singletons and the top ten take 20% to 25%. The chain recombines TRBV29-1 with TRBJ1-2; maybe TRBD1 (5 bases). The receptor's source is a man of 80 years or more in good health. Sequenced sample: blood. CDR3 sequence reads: CSVDRDYGYTF. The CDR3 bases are TGCAGCGTTGACAGGGACTATGGCTACACCTTC.